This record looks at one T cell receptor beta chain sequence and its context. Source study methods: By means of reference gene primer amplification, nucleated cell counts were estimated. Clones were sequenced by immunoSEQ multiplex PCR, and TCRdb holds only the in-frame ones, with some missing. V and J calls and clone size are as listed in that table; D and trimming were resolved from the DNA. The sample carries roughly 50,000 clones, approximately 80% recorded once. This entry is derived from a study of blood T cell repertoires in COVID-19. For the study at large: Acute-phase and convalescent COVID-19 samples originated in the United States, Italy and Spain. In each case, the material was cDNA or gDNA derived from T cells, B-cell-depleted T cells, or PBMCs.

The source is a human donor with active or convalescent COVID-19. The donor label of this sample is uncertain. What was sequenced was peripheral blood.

CDR3 protein: CSVGSRESIHEQYF. The CDR3 DNA reads TGCAGCGTTGGATCGAGGGAGAGTATCCACGAGCAGTACTTC. The V call is TRBV29-1, the J call TRBJ2-7; tentatively, D is TRBD2 (5 bases). The germline gives CDR1 SQVTM, CDR2 ANQGSEA. CDR3 length: 14 amino acids. Trimming shortened V by 4 bases and J by 5 bases, and 18 bases separated the two germline ends.